The 25 T cell receptor beta chains below all came from one sample that was sequenced in a study of shared clonotypes between healthy human individuals. TCRdb's table, derived via immunoSEQ multiplex PCR, lists solely in-frame clones and lacks some. The profile shows roughly 2.5 million clones, approximately 94% of them singletons. Sequencing was carried out using naive CD4+ T cells sorted from blood. Subset denoted: CD45RA+ positively selected. The receptors come from a man younger than 35 in good health.

CDR3 coding DNA: TGTGCCAGTAGTTCCCGGCCCAGCCACACCGGGGAGCTGTTTTTT. Translation: CASSSRPSHTGELFF. The rearrangement joins TRBV19 to TRBJ2-2, with unresolved D. CDR1 is LNHDA and CDR2 is SQIVND in the germline V gene (reference sequence). V shed 5 bases and J shed 3 bases, with 13 bases lying between them. CDR3 length equals 15 residues. The variable domain in full, with the rest retrieved from reference TRBV19 and TRBJ2-2, is DGGITQSPKYLFRKEGQNVTLSCEQNLNHDAMYWYRQDPGQGLRLIYYSQIVNDFQKGDIAEGYSVSREKKESFPLTVTSAQKNPTAFYLCASSSRPSHTGELFFGEGSRLTVL.

This clone showed up just once. The rearrangement links TRBV29-1 to TRBJ2-4; 7 bases are a match to TRBD2. CDR3 length: 16 amino acids. V was pared by 0 bases and J by 0 bases, with 5 bases of the junction left unmatched. Germline V gene lookup returns CDR1 SQVTM and CDR2 ANQGSEA. Written as DNA, the CDR3 is TGCAGCGTTGAAGACGGGGGGAGGGGAGCCAAAAACATTCAGTACTTC. Translation gives CSVEDGGRGAKNIQYF.

This chain uses TRBV30 with TRBJ1-4; no reliable D call. The germline gives CDR1 GTSNPN, CDR2 SVGIG (reference sequence). There are 14 residues in the CDR3. The V gene lost 2 bases and the J gene lost 0 bases, with 7 bases spanning the gap. The CDR3 DNA reads as TGTGCCTGGAGTTCTGTCTCAACTAATGAAAAACTGTTTTTT. Translation: CAWSSVSTNEKLFF. The whole variable domain, filled in from reference TRBV30 and TRBJ1-4, reads SQTIHQWPATLVQPVGSPLSLECTVEGTSNPNLYWYRQAAGRGLQLLFYSVGIGQISSEVPQNLSASRPQDRQFILSSKKLLLSDSGFYLCAWSSVSTNEKLFFGSGTQLSVL.

V is TRBV11-2 and J is TRBJ2-7, with 7 bases lining up with TRBD2. Germline assignment: CDR1 SGHAT and CDR2 FQNNGV. This CDR3 spans 15 amino acids. V shed 4 bases and J 3 bases; nucleotides not matched to a gene: 9. The CDR3 nucleotides are TGTGCCAGCAGCTCCCCCGGACTAGGGTTCTACGAGCAGTACTTC. It yields the protein CASSSPGLGFYEQYF.

The gene calls are TRBV7-6 and TRBJ2-7, with D perhaps TRBD1 (5 bases). The germline V gene encodes CDR1 SGHVS and CDR2 FNYEAQ. The length of the CDR3 is 13 residues. V lost 1 base to trimming and J lost 4 bases, with 8 bases between them. CDR3 nucleotides: TGTGCCAGCAGCTTAGGACAGAAATACGAGCAGTACTTC. Amino acids: CASSLGQKYEQYF.

The CDR3: CASSYSSTGDYGYTF. The CDR3 bases are TGTGCCAGCAGTTACTCGTCGACAGGGGACTATGGCTACACCTTC. The chain carries TRBV6-5 and TRBJ1-2, with 8 bases fitting TRBD1. Trimming took 0 bases from V and 3 from J; bases not matched to a gene: 3. Looked up from germline, CDR1 is MNHEY and CDR2 is SVGAGI. The CDR3 has 15 amino acids.

The chain recombines TRBV4-3 with TRBJ1-3, with unresolved D. The CDR3 covers 15 residues. V shed 2 bases and J shed 0 bases, with 8 bases lying between them. In germline, CDR1 is LGHNA, CDR2 YSLEER. The CDR3 DNA follows: TGCGCCAGCAGCCAACTGGGATCCTCTGGAAACACCATATATTTT. Translated, it gives CASSQLGSSGNTIYF.

The sample holds one count of this clone. The V and J genes are TRBV11-2 and TRBJ2-5, with 14 bases matching TRBD2. The CDR3 runs to 19 residues. Germline V CDR1 and CDR2: SGHAT, FQNNGV. Trimming removed 4 bases from V and 4 bases from J; junction bases left unmatched: 14. DNA for the CDR3: TGTGCCAGCAGCTCCCCCGGGACTAGCGGGAGCGGGGGTATAGAGACCCAGTACTTC. This translates into CASSSPGTSGSGGIETQYF.

Note on this clone: The sample carries other DNA sequences with the same CDR3. The CDR3 DNA reads TGTGCCAGCAGTCCACAGGGTGGCAACACTGAAGCTTTCTTT. Translation gives CASSPQGGNTEAFF. The chain links TRBV7-8 to TRBJ1-1; TRBD1 is a possible D gene (6 bases). Germline V lookup: CDR1 SGHVS, CDR2 FQNEAQ. CDR3 length: 14 residues. Trimming pared 6 bases from V and 2 bases from J, leaving 13 bases between.

The chain employs TRBV5-1 and TRBJ2-7; a possible D gene is TRBD1 (6 bases). This CDR3 contains 13 residues. The V gene's germline CDR1 is SGHRS and CDR2 YFSETQ. V was shortened by 7 bases and J by 0 bases, with 11 bases between the two germline ends. In DNA form, the CDR3 reads TGCGCCAGCTTCCGGGACAACTCCTACGAGCAGTACTTC. It codes for CASFRDNSYEQYF.

This sequence joins TRBV25-1 and TRBJ1-4; 8 nucleotides line up with TRBD1. There are 14 residues in the CDR3. V shed 3 bases and J 7 bases; nucleotides not matched to a gene: 4. Germline CDR1 MGHDK, CDR2 SYGVNS. CDR3 region: CASSDPGGGEKLFF. The CDR3 DNA reads as TGTGCCAGCAGTGACCCAGGGGGCGGTGAAAAACTGTTTTTT.

The chain joins TRBV5-4 to TRBJ1-1; 10 bases map to TRBD1. This CDR3 has 15 amino acids. Per the germline V gene, CDR1 is SGHNT and CDR2 is YYREEE (reference sequence). V shed 4 bases and J 1 base; nucleotides not matched to a gene: 4. Here the CDR3 reads CASSPRQGANTEAFF. The CDR3 DNA reads as TGTGCCAGCAGCCCGCGACAGGGGGCGAACACTGAAGCTTTCTTT.

The chain joins TRBV4-3 to TRBJ1-2; 10 bases are shared with TRBD1. In germline, CDR1 is LGHNA, CDR2 YSLEER. This CDR3 contains 13 residues. Trimming removed 5 bases from V and 7 bases from J; junction bases left unmatched: 4. CDR3 amino acids: CASSNRDRGGYTF. DNA for the CDR3: TGCGCCAGCAGCAACCGGGACAGGGGTGGCTACACCTTC.

The genes are TRBV2 and TRBJ2-2, with TRBD1 identical over 8 bases. The CDR3 is made up of 18 amino acids. CDR1 is SNHLY and CDR2 is FYNNEI in the germline V gene. Trimming removed 2 bases from V and 1 base from J; junction bases left unmatched: 9. In nucleotides, the CDR3 is TGTGCCAGCAGTGAAAGGACAGGGCTTATTGGGAACACCGGGGAGCTGTTTTTT. As protein: CASSERTGLIGNTGELFF.

On this clone itself: At one end, the junction sequence differs from germline, possibly due to a read error. The chain links TRBV7-7 to TRBJ2-5; D might be TRBD2 (6 bases). Germline V gene sequence: CDR1 SSHAT, CDR2 FNYEAQ (reference sequence). This CDR3 is built from 14 residues. The CDR3 sequence: CASTTSSGVGTQYF. As DNA, the CDR3 is TGTGCTAGCACCACTAGCTCGGGCGTAGGGACCCAGTACTTC.

The table lists this clone with a count of one. The rearrangement joins TRBV29-1 to TRBJ1-1; 8 bases match TRBD1. The CDR3 is made up of 12 amino acids. Germline values: CDR1 SQVTM, CDR2 ANQGSEA. After removal of 8 bases from V and 3 bases from J, the junction contained 5 bases not matched to a gene. For the CDR3, the DNA is TGCAGCTCAGGGGGCTTGGACACTGAAGCTTTCTTT. Protein: CSSGGLDTEAFF.

V usage is TRBV7-6 and J usage is TRBJ2-1; D remains ambiguous. This CDR3 comprises 11 residues. Deletions cut 7 bases from V and 8 bases from J, with 9 bases between. From germline, CDR1 is SGHVS and CDR2 FNYEAQ. The CDR3 protein is CASTLGDEQFF. The CDR3 coding sequence is TGTGCCAGCACCCTGGGCGATGAGCAGTTCTTC.

This clone was seen just once. V usage is TRBV12-5 and J usage is TRBJ2-1; D might be TRBD1 or TRBD2, each matching 5 bases. Germline V gene data show CDR1 as LGHNT and CDR2 as FRNRAP. The CDR3 spans 13 residues. V lost 7 bases, J lost 6 bases, and 13 bases lay in between. CDR3: CASARGEFNEQFF. The CDR3 DNA sequence: TGTGCTAGTGCCCGAGGGGAGTTCAATGAGCAGTTCTTC.

This chain uses TRBV19 with TRBJ2-2; TRBD2 matches at 10 bases. The CDR3 totals 15 residues. Trimming at V came to 5 bases and at J to 6 bases, leaving 6 bases not matched to a gene. The germline V gene encodes CDR1 LNHDA and CDR2 SQIVND (reference sequence). The CDR3 is CASSRSGGAPGELFF. The CDR3 DNA reads as TGTGCCAGTAGTCGGAGCGGGGGGGCCCCCGGGGAGCTGTTTTTT.

This clone was seen a single time. The CDR3 coding sequence is TGTGCCAGCAGCGCAAAAGGACAGGGGAGGTGGGACACCGGGGAGCTGTTTTTT. The encoded protein is CASSAKGQGRWDTGELFF. V and J are TRBV7-9 and TRBJ2-2, with TRBD1 matching 9 bases. The CDR3 contains 18 residues. The junction had 13 bases not matched to a gene; V was cut back by 5 bases and J by 3 bases. Germline assignment: CDR1 SEHNR and CDR2 FQNEAQ (reference sequence).

As regards this clone: Other DNA variants within this sample encode the same CDR3. The V gene is TRBV9, the J gene TRBJ2-2; 10 bases line up with TRBD1. CDR3 size: 16 residues. V gave up 4 bases and J gave up 4 bases; unmatched junction bases: 7. CDR1 is SGDLS, CDR2 YYNGEE, per germline. CDR3 amino acids: CASSPTGGAGTGELFF. The CDR3 DNA follows: TGTGCCAGCAGCCCGACAGGGGGCGCGGGCACCGGGGAGCTGTTTTTT.

In this sample, this clone turned up a few times. This chain links TRBV5-4 with TRBJ1-1; D call uncertain. CDR3 length equals 14 residues. V lost 2 bases to trimming and J lost 1 base, with 9 bases between them. Germline V CDR1 and CDR2: SGHNT, YYREEE (reference sequence). This CDR3 is CASSFEQGNTEAFF. CDR3 nucleotide sequence: TGTGCCAGCAGCTTCGAACAAGGGAACACTGAAGCTTTCTTT.

The CDR3 region is CAWSSVAANTGELFF. CDR3 nucleotides: TGTGCCTGGAGCTCGGTAGCGGCGAACACCGGGGAGCTGTTTTTT. V usage is TRBV30 and J usage is TRBJ2-2, with D perhaps TRBD2 (6 bases). V was cut by 3 bases and J by 0 bases, with 11 bases left in between. CDR1 is GTSNPN, CDR2 SVGIG, per germline (reference sequence). The CDR3 is 15 amino acids.

CDR3 protein: CASSLRTENTDTQYF. The CDR3 coding sequence is TGCGCCAGCAGCTTGAGGACAGAAAACACAGATACGCAGTATTTT. This chain links TRBV5-1 with TRBJ2-3; D may be TRBD1 (6 bases). CDR1 is SGHRS and CDR2 is YFSETQ in the germline V gene. V shed 1 base and J shed 2 bases, with 11 bases lying between them. This CDR3 region has 15 residues. The full variable domain, with the rest looked up from reference TRBV5-1 and TRBJ2-3, is KAGVTQTPRYLIKTRGQQVTLSCSPISGHRSVSWYQQTPGQGLQFLFEYFSETQRNKGNFPGRFSGRQFSNSRSEMNVSTLELGDSALYLCASSLRTENTDTQYFGPGTRLTVL.

The chain couples TRBV5-1 to TRBJ2-1, with D perhaps matching TRBD2 (6 bases). V lost 4 bases and J lost 5, with 16 bases in between. Germline values: CDR1 SGHRS, CDR2 YFSETQ. The length of the CDR3 is 15 residues. The CDR3 DNA reads TGCGCCAGCAGCCCACGGGAGATACTCCACAATGAGCAGTTCTTC. This translates into CASSPREILHNEQFF.